By its share, the clone carrying this TCR beta chain is medium-sized. Its specificity is not known. The sample comes from a study of T cell repertoires in cytomegalovirus infection. Across the whole study: Public TCR beta signatures provided an indication of both CMV infection and a matching HLA type. General observations from the study: HLA-C-restricted, CMV-specific TCR beta clonotypes were dominant ex vivo.

Germline V lookup: CDR1 SGHTA, CDR2 FQGNSA. V lost 5 bases to trimming and J lost 2 bases, with 13 bases between them. There are 15 residues in the CDR3. In TCRdb, the reads were re-called with MiXCR into one record per CDR3 protein. This sample has 97,000 or so distinct CDR3 sequences, with approximately 15% found just once. The sequence was obtained from a human donor in good health (CMV status not recorded). Some clones in this sample may be carry-over from other donors' samples. Sequenced sample: PBMCs. The V and J genes are TRBV7-2 and TRBJ2-1, with TRBD2 as a possible D gene (6 bases). The CDR3 protein is CASSLRTTPYNEQFF. The CDR3 DNA reads TGTGCCAGCAGCCTCAGGACTACCCCCTACAATGAGCAGTTCTTC.